This T cell receptor (beta chain) is drawn from a study of blood T cell repertoires in COVID-19. About the research overall: The origin of the acute and convalescent COVID-19 samples was the United States, Italy and Spain. Nucleic acid was either cDNA or gDNA, and it came from T cells, B-cell-depleted T cells, or PBMCs.

The CDR3 contains 15 residues. The trim removed 2 bases at V and 2 bases at J, leaving 7 bases unmatched. Original handling: From reference gene primer amplification, estimates of nucleated cell counts were derived. Clones were read by immunoSEQ multiplex PCR, and TCRdb kept only the in-frame ones, dropping some. That table gives V, J and clone size, and the DNA gave D and trimming. The table includes tens of thousands of clones, under 85% detected once. There are a few counts of this clone. This receptor was obtained from a man between 65 and 85 years old with acute or convalescent COVID-19. V usage is TRBV5-3 and J usage is TRBJ2-7; 7 bases line up with TRBD2. TRBV5-3 is an ORF, with its function uncertain. Sequenced input: peripheral blood. The CDR3 reads CARSLAGRTPYEQYF. CDR3 DNA sequence: TGTGCCAGAAGCTTAGCGGGAAGGACACCCTACGAGCAGTACTTC.